Below are 7 T cell receptor beta chains sequenced from a single sample in a study of regulatory T cells in long-lasting Graves disease. This sample's time point: newly diagnosed GD, antithyroid drugs for less than 3 months. PBMC-derived RNA was used for the TCR library. Construction of the TCR beta libraries employed iRepertoire HTBI primers in conjunction with Arm-PCR of CDR3 regions. TCRdb redid the calling of the multiplex PCR reads with MiXCR, one entry per CDR3 protein. In the table there are around 250,000 distinct CDR3 sequences, around a sixth of which are singletons. The sample was also reused in another study, on T cells in Graves' hyperthyroidism and ophthalmopathy.

The specimen comprised peripheral blood mononuclear cells (PBMCs), sampled at new diagnosis, from a patient treated with antithyroid drugs. These receptors originate from a woman aged 25-40 years with Graves disease.

This chain uses TRBV19 with TRBJ2-5; D uncertain. Deletions cut 6 bases from V and 2 bases from J, with 19 bases between. The germline gives CDR1 LNHDA, CDR2 SQIVND (reference sequence). The CDR3 is 16 amino acids. CDR3 loop: CASSPRRSYDQETQYF. The CDR3, as DNA: TGTGCCAGTAGCCCCCGACGGTCCTATGATCAAGAGACCCAGTACTTC.

This clonotype was counted at least ten times. The chain carries TRBV5-1 and TRBJ1-2; 8 bases line up with TRBD1. CDR1 SGHRS and CDR2 YFSETQ come from the germline V gene. The CDR3 is 13 amino acids. V shed 5 bases and J 7 bases; nucleotides not matched to a gene: 7. CDR3 nucleotide sequence: TGCGCCAGCAGTCAGGGGGCGTCAGGTGGCTACACCTTC. Protein: CASSQGASGGYTF.

This clonotype showed up many times. The chain links TRBV5-5 to TRBJ1-5; D might be TRBD1 (6 bases). Trimming cost V 0 bases and J 0 bases, with 7 bases left between them. The CDR3 covers 15 residues. The germline CDR1 and CDR2 sequences are SGHKS and YYEKEE (reference sequence). The CDR3 spells CASSLAGVSNQPQHF. CDR3 in DNA: TGTGCCAGCAGCTTGGCAGGGGTTAGCAATCAGCCCCAGCATTTT.

This clonotype was seen repeatedly, ten times or more. The rearrangement links TRBV3-1 to TRBJ1-6; D is ambiguous. CDR1 and CDR2 from the germline V gene are LGHDT and YNNKEL (reference sequence). This CDR3 contains 14 residues. Trimming stripped 4 bases from V and 7 bases from J, with 11 bases between. CDR3: CASSLRNGNSPLHF. In nucleotides, the CDR3 is TGTGCCAGCAGCCTTCGGAACGGGAATTCACCCCTCCACTTT. The full variable domain, with the rest looked up from reference TRBV3-1 and TRBJ1-6, is DTAVSQTPKYLVTQMGNDKSIKCEQNLGHDTMYWYKQDSKKFLKIMFSYNNKELIINETVPNRFSPKSPDKAHLNLHINSLELGDSAVYFCASSLRNGNSPLHFGNGTRLTVT.

With regard to this clonotype: A read error may explain this, as a much larger clone is one base away. J is TRBJ2-6 and V is TRBV7-2; perhaps TRBD1 as D (5 bases). Germline lookup yields CDR1 SGHTA and CDR2 FQGNSA. This CDR3 has 17 amino acids. The DNA for the CDR3 is TGTGCCAGCAGCATGACAGATTACCTCTCTGGGGCCAACGTCCTGATTTTC. Its translation: CASSMTDYLSGANVLIF.

About this clonotype: A far larger clone is only one base removed, so a read error is likely. The chain is built from TRBV6-2 or TRBV6-3 and TRBJ1-1, with D possibly TRBD1 on 5 matching bases. This CDR3 spans 16 amino acids. From germline, CDR1 is MNHEY and CDR2 SVGEGT. V lost 2 bases and J 6 bases, leaving 19 bases between the germline ends. The CDR3 protein is CASSYARIGARAEAFF. In DNA, the CDR3 is TGTGCCAGCAGTTACGCTAGGATAGGGGCTAGGGCTGAAGCTTTCTTT.

There are many counts of this clonotype. This chain uses TRBV12-3 or TRBV12-4 with TRBJ2-3; D gene ambiguous. Between the trimmed V and J ends, which lost 2 bases and 6 bases, there was a span of 9 bases. The CDR3 totals 13 residues. The CDR3 protein is CASSLSRMDTQYF. The CDR3 bases are TGTGCCAGCAGTTTATCCCGCATGGATACGCAGTATTTT.